This record concerns one T cell receptor (beta chain) sequence. Its antigen remains unidentified. This record belongs to a study of T cells in localized non-small cell lung cancer. Study results and limitations: Uninvolved adjacent lung showed the highest T cell clonality, exceeding tumor. Heterogeneity stays possible, as sequencing covered only one tumor region. The study detected a median approximately 50 of the top 100 tumor clones in adjacent lung.

This CDR3 has 14 amino acids. Germline values: CDR1 MDHEN, CDR2 SYDVKM. V was pared by 1 base and J by 3 bases, with 10 bases between. Profiling relied on immunoSEQ multiplex PCR, and the TCRdb table lists in-frame clones only, not all of them. The profile shows just under 30,000 clones, 80% to 90% of them singletons. The sequence came from a woman aged 40-69 years with stage I lung adenocarcinoma. The sequencing here drew on peripheral blood, taken before any cancer treatment. This sequence joins TRBV28 and TRBJ2-7; maybe TRBD1 (6 bases). CDR3: CASSLYPDSYEQYF. CDR3 sequence (DNA): TGTGCCAGCAGTTTATACCCGGACAGCTACGAGCAGTACTTC.